This paragraph covers one T cell receptor (beta chain) sequence. Its antigen is as yet unknown. The data originate from a study of cytomegalovirus exposure and HLA in healthy donors. The study, taken as a whole, reports: In the 130 or so validation repertoires, a later analysis found that first-cohort TCR clusters tended to co-occur. For most TCR sequences rarity was the rule, although some public TCRs occurred in many donors. Researchers reported that a few CMV-associated chains were confirmed in vitro as CMV antigen-specific.

CDR3 length equals 14 residues. V was pared by 6 bases and J by 14 bases, with 25 bases between. Germline V gene data show CDR1 as KGHSH and CDR2 as LQKENI. Sequenced by immunoSEQ multiplex PCR; TCRdb stores in-frame clones only, minus some. The sample holds 110,000 to 150,000 clones, approximately 84% seen once. Specimen: PBMCs. This rearrangement joins TRBV18 to TRBJ1-2; D is undetermined. This sequence was found in a woman aged 25 to 39 in good health and CMV-seronegative. The CDR3 DNA is TGTGCCAGCTCGGAGGGCCCTCATATGGTGTTTCGGACCTTC. Its protein is CASSEGPHMVFRTF.